The T cell receptor beta chain under discussion was sequenced for a study of cytomegalovirus exposure and HLA in healthy donors. As for the study in general: Genetic ancestry analysis placed around 76% of the roughly 400 donors that were genotyped in the Caucasian-associated cluster.

CDR3 length equals 16 residues. The V segment lost 4 bases and the J segment 4 bases; nucleotides outside the gene matches: 10. Germline assignment: CDR1 MNHEY and CDR2 SMNVEV (reference sequence). Worth noting for this clone: Antigen: not known.

Both 60 Vbeta primers and 13 Jbeta primers went into the PCR. The assay was immunoSEQ multiplex PCR, and TCRdb's table has in-frame clones only and misses some. The sample carries tens of thousands of clones, about a tenth recorded once. Overall study findings and caveats: Later analysis identified a missense DCLRE1C variant that was linked to TCR beta V- and J-gene trimming.

The genes are TRBV27 and TRBJ2-3; 8 bases are shared with TRBD2. The source material was PBMCs. The TCR originated in a man aged 55 to 70 in good health and CMV-seropositive. CDR3 nucleotide sequence: TGTGCCAGCAGTTCGCCCCGGGCGGGAGGCCCAGATACGCAGTATTTT. Translation gives CASSSPRAGGPDTQYF.